The 32 T cell receptor beta chains listed next were all sequenced from one sample in a study of blood T cell repertoires in COVID-19 (dated by TCRdb to 2018 to 2021). Library creation used the immunoSEQ multiplex PCR assay. In TCRdb, the immuneACCESS table is reduced to in-frame sequences with V and J assigned. These tables do not hold every clone; where another copy was compared, an unresolved V gene accounts for under half, and the others remain unexplained. This sample has about 210,000 clones in its table, and almost 85% of those were observed once. The ten largest clonotypes hold roughly 8% of the sample. The sequenced material came from peripheral blood. All receptors come from a woman aged 45-65 years with active or convalescent COVID-19.

Worth noting for this clone: Its ends do not fully match the called genes, so a read error is possible. This CDR3 reads CASSSDARTSGGASF. CDR3 nucleotides: TGTGCCAGCAGCTCGGACGCCCGGACTAGCGGGGGGGCCAGTTTT. This chain links TRBV11-1 with TRBJ2-3; 15 bases map to TRBD2. The length of the CDR3 is 15 residues. Germline values: CDR1 SGHAT, CDR2 FQDESV (reference sequence).

The J gene is TRBJ1-1, the V gene TRBV29-1; perhaps TRBD1 as D (5 bases). V lost 6 bases and J 0 bases, leaving 17 bases between the germline ends. This CDR3 region has 15 residues. Germline CDR1 is SQVTM and CDR2 is ANQGSEA. The CDR3 protein is CSVTGTARVNTEAFF. CDR3 nucleotides: TGCAGCGTGACCGGGACTGCGCGAGTGAACACTGAAGCTTTCTTT.

The V gene is TRBV4-1, the J gene TRBJ2-1; 8 nucleotides align to TRBD1. Germline loops: CDR1 MGHRA, CDR2 YSYEKL. The CDR3 contains 16 residues. With 2 bases clipped from V and 3 bases from J, the junction kept 6 bases outside the gene matches. Here the CDR3 reads CASSQPDRGLYNEQFF. DNA for the CDR3: TGCGCCAGCAGCCAACCCGACAGGGGACTCTACAATGAGCAGTTCTTC.

The V gene is TRBV9, the J gene TRBJ1-2; no clear D gene. The CDR3 loop spans 15 amino acids. The germline gives CDR1 SGDLS, CDR2 YYNGEE. The germline V and J ends were trimmed by 0 bases and 5 bases, with 14 bases remaining between them. The CDR3 region has the DNA TGTGCCAGCAGCGTAGGCCATGACATCGCGTATGGCTACACCTTC. Protein sequence: CASSVGHDIAYGYTF.

This chain connects TRBV10-3 to TRBJ2-1, with 9 bases matching TRBD2. In germline, CDR1 is ENHRY, CDR2 SYGVKD. This CDR3 is 15 amino acids long. V was pared by 0 bases and J by 7 bases, with 4 bases of the junction left unmatched. This chain's CDR3 is CAISESSGGSNEQFF. CDR3 coding DNA: TGTGCCATCAGTGAGTCTAGCGGGGGTAGTAATGAGCAGTTCTTC.

This clone was recorded a few times. V is TRBV6-5 and J is TRBJ1-6; TRBD1 aligns across 9 bases. The CDR3 consists of 15 residues. V was pared by 6 bases and J by 2 bases, with 2 bases of the junction left unmatched. The V gene's germline CDR1 is MNHEY and CDR2 SVGAGI. The CDR3 region is CASRTGGPYNSPLHF. In nucleotides, the CDR3 is TGTGCCAGCAGAACAGGGGGCCCCTATAATTCACCCCTCCACTTT.

The J gene is TRBJ1-6, the V gene TRBV5-4; 10 positions match TRBD1. The germline gives CDR1 SGHNT, CDR2 YYREEE (reference sequence). V shed 4 bases, J shed 10 bases, and the junction held 11 bases outside the gene matches. This CDR3 is 16 amino acids long. The CDR3 is CASSVDRGSSGSPLHF. The CDR3 nucleotides read TGTGCCAGCAGCGTGGACAGGGGGTCCTCGGGGTCACCCCTCCACTTT.

The rearrangement joins TRBV10-2 to TRBJ1-3, with a tentative D call TRBD1 (5 bases). The germline CDR1 and CDR2 sequences are WSHSY and SAAADI. The CDR3 consists of 15 residues. Trimming removed 0 bases at V and 2 bases at J, with 8 bases between. CDR3 sequence: CASSESGGPGNTIYF. In DNA form, the CDR3 reads TGCGCCAGCAGTGAGTCGGGGGGACCTGGAAACACCATATATTTT.

This rearrangement joins TRBV9 to TRBJ1-1, with D perhaps TRBD1 (6 bases). The CDR3 extends over 15 amino acids. Trimming stripped 1 base from V and 0 bases from J, with 10 bases between. Germline CDR1 SGDLS, CDR2 YYNGEE. CDR3 residues: CASSVSDRMNTEAFF. CDR3 in DNA: TGTGCCAGCAGCGTATCAGACAGGATGAACACTGAAGCTTTCTTT.

The V call is TRBV28, the J call TRBJ1-1; D might be TRBD1 (6 bases). The CDR3 has 14 residues. The V and J ends lost 5 bases and 5 bases respectively, with 15 bases between them. CDR1 MDHEN and CDR2 SYDVKM come from the germline V gene. The DNA for the CDR3 is TGTGCCAGCAGTCCCGGGACACCTGTTACTGAAGCTTTCTTT. Amino acids: CASSPGTPVTEAFF.

V and J are TRBV5-1 and TRBJ2-7; 9 nucleotides line up with TRBD1. J was trimmed by 6 bases and V by 0 bases; bases with no gene match: 7. The length of the CDR3 is 15 residues. CDR1 and CDR2 (germline): SGHRS, YFSETQ. The CDR3 loop is CASSLGRTGVVEQYF. CDR3 bases: TGCGCCAGCAGCTTGGGACGGACAGGGGTGGTCGAGCAGTACTTC.

This chain joins TRBV9 and TRBJ1-1, with 10 bases matching TRBD1. The length of the CDR3 is 16 residues. Trimming at V came to 3 bases and at J to 5 bases, leaving 10 bases not matched to a gene. CDR1 is SGDLS and CDR2 is YYNGEE in the germline V gene. The CDR3 spells CASSDSWTGGVTEAFF. CDR3 sequence (DNA): TGTGCCAGCAGCGACTCCTGGACAGGGGGAGTTACTGAAGCTTTCTTT.

The gene calls are TRBV5-6 and TRBJ1-5; tentatively, D is TRBD1 (5 bases). Trimming pared 4 bases from V and 1 base from J, leaving 12 bases between. CDR1 and CDR2 (germline): SGHDT, YYEEEE. The CDR3 has 15 amino acids. CDR3 DNA sequence: TGTGCCAGCAGCGCCCAGACAGCCAGCAATCAGCCCCAGCATTTT. It specifies CASSAQTASNQPQHF.

This chain connects TRBV5-1 to TRBJ1-6; 11 bases match TRBD1. Germline CDR1 and CDR2: SGHRS and YFSETQ. V gave up 3 bases and J gave up 7 bases; unmatched junction bases: 9. CDR3 length: 17 residues. This CDR3 is CASSSRDRGTRNSPLHF. The DNA of the CDR3 is TGCGCCAGCAGCTCCCGGGACAGGGGGACTAGGAATTCACCCCTCCACTTT.

The gene calls are TRBV29-1 and TRBJ1-5, with 10 bases matching TRBD1. Germline CDR1 is SQVTM and CDR2 is ANQGSEA. The CDR3 extends over 13 amino acids. After removal of 6 bases from V and 5 bases from J, the junction contained 4 bases not matched to a gene. CDR3 DNA: TGCAGCGTGCCCGGGACAGGGGATCAGCCCCAGCATTTT. It yields the protein CSVPGTGDQPQHF.

The V gene is TRBV20-1, the J gene TRBJ2-7, with 10 bases matching TRBD2. Looked up from germline, CDR1 is DFQATT and CDR2 is SNEGSKA (reference sequence). The V segment lost 3 bases and the J segment 6 bases; nucleotides outside the gene matches: 20. The length of the CDR3 is 18 residues. CDR3 DNA: TGCAGTGCTAGTCCCATAGACAGGAAATGGACTAGCGGTCGCGAGCAGTACGTC. It yields the protein CSASPIDRKWTSGREQYV.

This clone was seen a few times. The chain combines TRBV15 with TRBJ1-5; possible D gene TRBD1, 5 bases. This CDR3 is built from 16 residues. The V gene's germline CDR1 is LNHNV and CDR2 YYDKDF (reference sequence). The V and J ends lost 0 bases and 7 bases respectively, with 16 bases between them. The CDR3 protein is CATSRDRGRVWQPQHF. CDR3 sequence (DNA): TGTGCCACCAGCAGAGATAGAGGCAGGGTGTGGCAGCCCCAGCATTTT.

The chain recombines TRBV5-1 with TRBJ1-4; D is unclear. In germline, CDR1 is SGHRS, CDR2 YFSETQ. CDR3 length equals 13 residues. The V end lost 4 bases, the J end lost 8 bases, and 12 bases lay between the germline ends. CDR3 nucleotides: TGCGCCAGCAGCAACCTGAGAGGAGAAAAACTGTTTTTT. This encodes CASSNLRGEKLFF.

This chain links TRBV27 with TRBJ2-5; TRBD1 aligns across 7 bases. Germline CDR1 MNHEY, CDR2 SMNVEV (reference sequence). V was pared by 0 bases and J by 7 bases, with 17 bases of the junction left unmatched. The CDR3 is 18 amino acids. The CDR3: CASSLSGTASVTRGTQYF. DNA of the CDR3: TGTGCCAGCAGTTTATCAGGGACAGCCTCGGTAACCCGGGGGACCCAGTACTTC.

J is TRBJ2-3 and V is TRBV2; TRBD1 might be the D (5 bases). V was shortened by 4 bases and J by 4 bases, with 21 bases between the two germline ends. Germline V gene sequence: CDR1 SNHLY, CDR2 FYNNEI. The CDR3 loop spans 17 amino acids. CDR3: CASSALHITGSADTQYF. The CDR3 DNA is TGTGCCAGCAGTGCCTTGCACATAACAGGAAGCGCAGATACGCAGTATTTT.

V is TRBV2 and J is TRBJ2-2; perhaps TRBD2 as D (5 bases). Germline V gives CDR1 SNHLY, CDR2 FYNNEI. This CDR3 comprises 14 residues. Trimming stripped 4 bases from V and 1 base from J, with 7 bases between. CDR3 residues: CASSVRENTGELFF. The CDR3 DNA sequence: TGTGCCAGCAGTGTGAGGGAGAACACCGGGGAGCTGTTTTTT.

This clone was seen many times. The chain is built from TRBV28 and TRBJ2-7, with D uncertain. With 5 bases removed from V and 6 bases from J, the gap between germline ends came to 8 bases. Germline CDR1 and CDR2: MDHEN and SYDVKM. The CDR3 totals 11 residues. CDR3 sequence: CASSLPSEQYF. CDR3 coding DNA: TGTGCCAGCAGTCTCCCCTCCGAGCAGTACTTC. The whole variable domain, filled in from reference TRBV28 and TRBJ2-7, reads DVKVTQSSRYLVKRTGEKVFLECVQDMDHENMFWYRQDPGLGLRLIYFSYDVKMKEKGDIPEGYSVSREKKERFSLILESASTNQTSMYLCASSLPSEQYFGPGTRLTVT.

The V call is TRBV11-2, the J call TRBJ2-1; 11 bases are a match to TRBD2. The CDR3 is 16 residues long. The J segment lost 3 bases and the V segment lost 1 base, leaving 2 bases of the junction unmatched. CDR1 is SGHAT, CDR2 FQNNGV, per germline. The CDR3 DNA reads TGTGCCAGCAGCTTAGTAGCGGGGGGGGTCTACAATGAGCAGTTCTTC. The encoded protein is CASSLVAGGVYNEQFF.

The chain carries TRBV18 and TRBJ1-4, with D possibly being TRBD1 (6 bases). Per germline, CDR1 KGHSH and CDR2 LQKENI. Trimming stripped 4 bases from V and 8 bases from J, with 17 bases between. CDR3 length: 15 amino acids. The CDR3 sequence: CASSQLGHNDEKLFF. DNA for the CDR3: TGTGCCAGCTCACAATTGGGACACAACGACGAAAAACTGTTTTTT.

This clone was observed a single time. The chain links TRBV4-1 to TRBJ2-3; 13 bases fit TRBD2. V dropped 4 bases and J dropped 2; count of bases not matched to a gene: 9. Germline loops: CDR1 MGHRA, CDR2 YSYEKL. The CDR3 totals 18 residues. This chain's CDR3 is CASSPLGLAGAFTDTQYF. CDR3 bases: TGCGCCAGCAGCCCCTTAGGACTAGCGGGGGCATTCACAGATACGCAGTATTTT.

This clone showed up many times. The chain combines TRBV4-1 with TRBJ1-1; D gene uncertain. Between the trimmed V and J ends, which lost 0 bases and 6 bases, there was a span of 17 bases. In germline, CDR1 is MGHRA, CDR2 YSYEKL. This CDR3 is 16 amino acids long. The CDR3 DNA is TGCGCCAGCAGCCAAGATCTCCCAGGCCCCGGCTCTGAAGCTTTCTTT. It is translated as CASSQDLPGPGSEAFF.

The chain recombines TRBV21-1 with TRBJ2-7; the table assigns TRBD2, which was not confirmed against the DNA. TRBV21-1 is a pseudogene locus. The CDR3 spans 13 residues. CDR3 sequence: CVSRVAGDYEQYV. Written as DNA, the CDR3 is TGTGTTAGCAGAGTAGCGGGGGACTACGAGCAGTACGTC.

The chain links TRBV5-1 to TRBJ2-1; possibly TRBD2 for D (6 bases). The germline V gene encodes CDR1 SGHRS and CDR2 YFSETQ. This CDR3 is 14 amino acids long. The V gene lost 4 bases and the J gene lost 7 bases, with 15 bases spanning the gap. The CDR3 protein is CASSRRGAGNEQFF. Written as DNA, the CDR3 is TGCGCCAGCAGCCGACGCGGGGCCGGTAATGAGCAGTTCTTC.

The gene calls are TRBV13 and TRBJ1-1; a weak D match, TRBD1 (6 bases). Germline V gives CDR1 PRHDT, CDR2 FYEKMQ (reference sequence). V was pared by 2 bases and J by 5 bases, with 12 bases between. The CDR3 length is 14 residues. The CDR3 reads CASSLMGARTEAFF. The CDR3 DNA follows: TGTGCCAGCAGCTTAATGGGGGCGCGGACTGAAGCTTTCTTT.

The chain couples TRBV2 to TRBJ1-6; D is undetermined. Germline-derived CDR1 and CDR2 are SNHLY and FYNNEI. The CDR3 has 15 amino acids. V gave up 1 base and J gave up 4 bases, with 8 bases separating them. CDR3 coding DNA: TGTGCCAGCAGTGAAGGCAACAGTTATAATTCACCCCTCCACTTT. It yields the protein CASSEGNSYNSPLHF.

Remarks on this clone: Other DNA sequences from this sample encode an identical CDR3 as well. This sequence joins TRBV19 and TRBJ1-5; D remains ambiguous. This CDR3 spans 11 amino acids. Germline CDR1 and CDR2: LNHDA and SQIVND (reference sequence). V lost 4 bases and J lost 9, with 7 bases in between. This chain's CDR3 is CASSTNGPQHF. Written as DNA, the CDR3 is TGTGCCAGTAGTACGAACGGGCCCCAGCATTTT.

The rearrangement uses TRBV7-9 and TRBJ1-1; D perhaps matches TRBD1 (5 bases). Germline-derived CDR1 and CDR2 are SEHNR and FQNEAQ (reference sequence). There are 15 residues in the CDR3. Trimming took off 5 bases at V and 1 base at J, with 14 bases between the two ends. The CDR3 here is CASSELGGENTEAFF. CDR3 DNA: TGTGCCAGCAGCGAGTTGGGGGGAGAGAACACTGAAGCTTTCTTT.